Listed here is a single TCR beta chain. Its specificity is not known. This specimen comes from a study of beta chain features in type 1 diabetes. Study results and caveats: In every one of the four CD4+ subsets, TCRB CDR3s were moderately but significantly shorter in Type 1 diabetes patients. Compared to healthy donors, patients appeared to have naive, central memory and Treg TCRB repertoires that were more alike.

One heparinised blood draw, averaging around 0.12 L, came from each donor. The germline CDR1 and CDR2 sequences are PRHDT and FYEKMQ (reference sequence). V dropped 4 bases and J dropped 3; count of bases not matched to a gene: 8. The CDR3 is 16 amino acids. Sequencing targeted expressed TCRB transcripts, as all isolated RNA had been reverse transcribed. Here immunoSEQ multiplex PCR was the method, and the copy in TCRdb shows in-frame clones only, minus some. This table holds about 930,000 clones, about a sixth found once. The chain links TRBV13 to TRBJ2-2; TRBD1 matches 7 bases. The sequence came from a woman aged 18-29 years in good health. Sequenced: naive CD4+ T cells from blood. For the CDR3, the DNA is TGTGCCAGCAGCTCACGATGGACAGGTGACACCGGGGAGCTGTTTTTT. It specifies CASSSRWTGDTGELFF.